This TCR beta chain was identified in a study of cytomegalovirus exposure and HLA in healthy donors. Turning to the study itself: Out of several hundred genotyped donors, approximately 84% belonged to the Caucasian-associated ancestry cluster. Study observations and caveats: According to a later analysis, most TCR beta chains associated with CMV appeared HLA-restricted. Testing in vitro showed three CMV-associated chains specific for CMV antigens. Per a later analysis, HLA-associated TCR beta chains showed more clonal expansion than other, equally common TCR beta chains.

The germline V gene has CDR1 MNHEY and CDR2 SMNVEV (reference sequence). The CDR3 consists of 18 residues. V was clipped by 1 base and J by 1 base; unmatched bases: 10. Vbeta (60) and Jbeta (13) primers were used in the PCR. Profiled with immunoSEQ multiplex PCR; TCRdb holds only in-frame clones, not every one. The sample consists of 100,000 to 150,000 clones, about 61% of them appearing once. A remark on this clone: Its antigen is unknown.

Sequenced input: PBMCs. The V call is TRBV27, the J call TRBJ1-2; 9 bases fit TRBD1. This clonotype was obtained from a woman aged 40-49 years in good health and CMV-seronegative. The CDR3 protein is CASSLFPGQGIGNYGYTF. DNA of the CDR3: TGTGCCAGCAGTTTATTCCCGGGACAGGGTATCGGTAACTATGGCTACACCTTC.